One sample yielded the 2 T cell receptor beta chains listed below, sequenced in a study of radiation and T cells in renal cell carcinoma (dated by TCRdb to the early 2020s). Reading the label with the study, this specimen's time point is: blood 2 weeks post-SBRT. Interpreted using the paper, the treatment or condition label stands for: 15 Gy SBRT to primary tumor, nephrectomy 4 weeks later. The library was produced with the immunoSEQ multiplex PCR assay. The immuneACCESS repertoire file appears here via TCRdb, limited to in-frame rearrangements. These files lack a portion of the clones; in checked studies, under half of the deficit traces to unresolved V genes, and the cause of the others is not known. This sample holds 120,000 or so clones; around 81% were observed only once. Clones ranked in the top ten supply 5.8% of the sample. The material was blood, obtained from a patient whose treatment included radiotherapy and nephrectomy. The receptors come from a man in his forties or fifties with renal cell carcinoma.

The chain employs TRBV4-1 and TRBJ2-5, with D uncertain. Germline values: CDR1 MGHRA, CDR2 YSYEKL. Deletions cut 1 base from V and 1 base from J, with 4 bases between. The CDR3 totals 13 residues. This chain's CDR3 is CASSQVSQETQYF. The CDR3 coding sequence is TGCGCCAGCAGCCAAGTTAGCCAAGAGACCCAGTACTTC.

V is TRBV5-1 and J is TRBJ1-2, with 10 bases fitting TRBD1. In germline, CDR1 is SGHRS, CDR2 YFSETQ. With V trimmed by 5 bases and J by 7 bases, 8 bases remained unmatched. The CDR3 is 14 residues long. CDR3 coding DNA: TGCGCCAGCAGGGGGACAGGGGCGTATGGTGGCTACACCTTC. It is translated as CASRGTGAYGGYTF.